This TCR beta chain is from a study of shared clonotypes between healthy human individuals (TCRdb year 2020). Regarding the study in general: The cohort comprised a couple of women and a few men aged 18 to 49 years. To estimate repertoire size and how much clonotypes are shared between individuals, the study performed deep sequencing of blood TCR repertoires from five healthy adults. Libraries were prepared and TCR repertoires were sequenced by different laboratories using diverse techniques, in order to increase sequencing depth and limit assay-specific biases. Each donor's leukapheresis produced roughly between roughly 0.85 and 9.5 billion PBMCs. For each donor, CD4 naive and CD4 memory were each run on three plates, CD8 naive on two plates, and CD8 memory on one plate.

TCR CDR3 regions were amplified from genomic DNA by multiplex PCR using the deep immunoSEQ assay. Genomic DNA extracted from each cell subset was distributed evenly over all wells of several immunoSEQ 96-well plates, and each plate served as one replicate. For sorted subsets, around 200 ng genomic DNA, equal to about 30,000 T cell genomes, was loaded into each replicate PCR. Purified libraries were measured with a Qubit 3.0 fluorometer, size-checked on a Bioanalyzer 2100, and measured again with the KAPA Library Quantification kit. Each immunoSEQ 96-well plate was sequenced on its own single-read 150-cycle Illumina NextSeq 550 flow cell. The source study handled its data this way. The immunoSEQ output contained only junctional sequences without quality scores, so filtering could not match that applied to full-length reads. Sequences were annotated with PyIR, a Python wrapper for IgBLAST v1.9, and V/J genes and CDR3 were assigned using IMGT germline references. Reads with weak V/J assignments (E-value above 1e-6), missing CDR3, stop codons, out-of-frame junctions, or ambiguous translated residues were removed. V3J clonotypes were defined as sequences sharing an identical inferred V gene, J gene, and CDR3 amino acid sequence. Percentage overlap between repertoires was calculated by dividing the number of shared unique clonotypes by the size of the smaller repertoire. Richness of each repertoire was evaluated using RTK rarefaction, the Chao1 estimator, and Recon v2.1 estimates of unobserved clonotypes. For all TCRbeta clonotypes obtained by the gDNA method from a handful of donors, generation probabilities were computed with OLGA. What TCRdb holds here is the immuneACCESS table cut down to in-frame rearrangements. Part of the clones is not present; checked against another copy, under half of the missing clones reflect an unresolved V gene, and the others are unexplained. Clone size and the V and J calls come from that table; the DNA yielded D and trimming. This sample is represented by about 2.1 million clones; roughly 95% of them were singletons. Around 1.7% of the sample is taken by the ten largest.

Paper-wide results and their limitations: Larger estimated clonotype richness was generally found for naive subsets than for memory subsets. Sampling was restricted to blood, and TCR repertoires in tissues likely differ from the TCR repertoires found in blood. Pairwise subsampling led to the expectation that sequencing depth would affect the degree of clonotype sharing among donors. Sharing across a handful of donors was observed for around 5% of naive CD4, about 3.2% of naive CD8, about 2.5% of memory CD4, and about 0.4% of memory CD8 clonotypes. Rarefaction of sorted-subset datasets indicated incomplete sequencing despite the large sequencing depth. Because the study included only a small number of donors, the genetic and exposure-history diversity represented was limited. Higher generation probabilities were observed for clonotypes shared by all four sorted-subset donors than for non-shared clonotypes.

As for this clone: Which antigen it targets is not known. The record has no base qualities; no much larger clone is one base away.

V loses 4 bases of germline sequence and J loses 1 base, and the interval between the two ends is 20 bases. From cysteine to phenylalanine, the CDR3 is 17 amino acids long. Only CDR3 DNA remains: 51 bases, in frame from the first base. Sequences MNHNS (CDR1) and SASEGT (CDR2) are obtained from the germline V gene. CD8 naive samples were CD45RO-negative cells positively selected for CCR7, giving a CD45RA+CCR7+ population that excluded TemRA cells. Healthy HIV-negative adults with no recently reported acute infections or vaccinations were included as donors. Only Caucasian adults living in Nashville, Tennessee, USA were represented among the donors. Blood was collected by leukapheresis, and PBMCs were isolated by Ficoll-Histopaque density gradient centrifugation and then cryopreserved in liquid nitrogen vapor phase. Analytical flow cytometry was used to check the purity and quantity of each magnetically sorted T cell population. From each sorted fraction, genomic DNA was isolated and quantified by UV absorbance on a Nanodrop 2000c.

What was sequenced was naive CD8+ T cells from PBMCs. Sample cell subset or site, as interpreted from the label and publication: CD45RA+CCR7+. The receptor's source is a young man in good health. Some clones in this sample may be carry-over from other donors' samples. The chain links TRBV6-1 with TRBJ2-7, with a tentative D gene TRBD1 over 5 matching bases. In nucleotide form, the sequence is TGTGCCAGCAGTGGGGCCTCGACAGCCACGAAATCCTACGAGCAGTACTTC. Translated, it reads CASSGASTATKSYEQYF.